This note documents a single TCR beta chain sequence. Antigen specificity is unknown. This sample was included in a study of monozygotic twins with inflammatory bowel disease. Regarding the study as a whole: T cell subtypes were not distinguishable in this analysis. The analysis yielded no support for one strong signal or clonotype associated with IBD.

TCRdb processed the 5' RACE reads again and assigns one entry to each CDR3 protein, with no DNA. Here the sample table reports about 160,000 distinct CDR3 sequences. Whole blood supplied total RNA, and T cells were not sorted. This CDR3 spans 16 amino acids. Germline assignment: CDR1 LNHNV and CDR2 YYDKDF (reference sequence). The V and J genes are TRBV15 and TRBJ2-3; TCRdb gives TRBD1 as the D gene, but with no DNA this cannot be confirmed. This receptor was taken from a human donor with ulcerative colitis or Crohn's disease, or a healthy co-twin of an affected twin (not recorded which). The sample consisted of blood. CDR3 sequence reads: CATSREGTGGADTQYF.